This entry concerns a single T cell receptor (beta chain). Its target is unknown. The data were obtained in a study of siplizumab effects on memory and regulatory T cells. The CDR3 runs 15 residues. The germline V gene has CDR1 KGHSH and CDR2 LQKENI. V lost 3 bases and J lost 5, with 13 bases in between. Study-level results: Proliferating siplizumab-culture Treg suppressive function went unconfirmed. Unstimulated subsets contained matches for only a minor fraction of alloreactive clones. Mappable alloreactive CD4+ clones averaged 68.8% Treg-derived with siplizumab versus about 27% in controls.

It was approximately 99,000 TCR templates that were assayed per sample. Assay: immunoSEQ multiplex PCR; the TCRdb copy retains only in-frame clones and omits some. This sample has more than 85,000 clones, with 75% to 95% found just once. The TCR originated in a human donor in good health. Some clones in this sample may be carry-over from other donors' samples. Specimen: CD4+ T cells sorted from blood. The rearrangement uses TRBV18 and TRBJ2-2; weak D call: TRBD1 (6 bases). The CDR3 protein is CASSPLNRDTGELFF. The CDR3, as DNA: TGTGCCAGCTCACCTCTTAACAGGGATACCGGGGAGCTGTTTTTT. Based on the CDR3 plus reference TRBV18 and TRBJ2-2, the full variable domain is NAGVMQNPRHLVRRRGQEARLRCSPMKGHSHVYWYRQLPEEGLKFMVYLQKENIIDESGMPKERFSAEFPKEGPSILRIQQVVRGDSAAYFCASSPLNRDTGELFFGEGSRLTVL.